This entry lists 17 T cell receptor beta chains sequenced from one sample in a study of T cell changes during pregnancy in multiple sclerosis. The protocol was immunoSEQ multiplex PCR, while the TCRdb copy is restricted to in-frame clones and leaves out a portion. In the table there are about 70,000 clones, around nine tenths of which are singletons. Sequencing used peripheral blood, obtained in the second trimester of pregnancy. All receptors derive from a female donor in good health, enrolled as a control in a pregnancy study.

The chain combines TRBV27 with TRBJ2-1; 9 bases align to TRBD1. Germline V lookup: CDR1 MNHEY, CDR2 SMNVEV (reference sequence). The CDR3 is made up of 16 amino acids. The V segment lost 5 bases and the J segment 6 bases; nucleotides outside the gene matches: 11. CDR3 DNA sequence: TGTGCCAGCAGTGTCCCGGGACAGGGAAAGGGCAATGAGCAGTTCTTC. Translated: CASSVPGQGKGNEQFF.

This clone was observed a handful of times. The rearrangement joins TRBV6-6 to TRBJ1-5; tentative D call: TRBD1 (6 bases). Per the germline V gene, CDR1 is MNHNY and CDR2 is SVGAGI (reference sequence). The CDR3 sequence is 16 residues long. Trimming cost V 2 bases and J 2 bases, with 13 bases left between them. This chain's CDR3 is CASSYGRGGGNQPQHF. CDR3 DNA sequence: TGTGCCAGCAGTTACGGCAGGGGTGGAGGCAATCAGCCCCAGCATTTT.

V is TRBV6-6 and J is TRBJ1-2, with a tentative D call TRBD1 (6 bases). This CDR3 contains 13 residues. Per germline, CDR1 MNHNY and CDR2 SVGAGI (reference sequence). V lost 6 bases and J lost 6, with 14 bases in between. The CDR3 protein is CASRGQGWDGYTF. The CDR3, as DNA: TGTGCCAGCAGGGGGCAGGGGTGGGATGGCTACACCTTC.

This clone has a handful of counts. The J gene is TRBJ1-5, the V gene TRBV5-6, with D unclear. The CDR3 has 13 amino acids. Trimming removed 2 bases from V and 8 bases from J, with 11 bases in between. Germline V CDR1 and CDR2: SGHDT, YYEEEE. The CDR3 sequence is CASSLGQVKPQHF. For the CDR3, the DNA is TGTGCCAGCAGCTTAGGTCAGGTTAAGCCCCAGCATTTT. The full variable domain, with the rest looked up from reference TRBV5-6 and TRBJ1-5, is DAGVTQSPTHLIKTRGQQVTLRCSPKSGHDTVSWYQQALGQGPQFIFQYYEEEERQRGNFPDRFSGHQFPNYSSELNVNALLLGDSALYLCASSLGQVKPQHFGDGTRLSIL.

The J gene is TRBJ1-2, the V gene TRBV7-2, with D possibly matching TRBD1 (6 bases). Germline V gene lookup returns CDR1 SGHTA and CDR2 FQGNSA. With 5 bases removed from V and 8 bases from J, the gap between germline ends came to 24 bases. The CDR3 has 16 amino acids. CDR3 in DNA: TGTGCCAGCAGCCCGACTCGACAGGTTACCCTGTGGGGCTACACCTTC. As protein: CASSPTRQVTLWGYTF.

This chain uses TRBV29-1 with TRBJ1-2; unclear D gene. The CDR3 consists of 12 residues. Germline assignment: CDR1 SQVTM and CDR2 ANQGSEA. Trimming took 7 bases from V and 4 from J, leaving 13 bases between them. CDR3 nucleotide sequence: TGCAGCGCCCGACGGGGAGCCTATGGCTACACCTTC. The encoded protein is CSARRGAYGYTF.

The chain recombines TRBV9 with TRBJ1-6; a weak D match, TRBD1 (5 bases). With 1 base removed from V and 7 bases from J, the gap between germline ends came to 21 bases. Germline CDR1 SGDLS, CDR2 YYNGEE. This CDR3 spans 18 amino acids. The CDR3 DNA reads TGTGCCAGCAGCGTAACTGGGGCAGGGAATATAGGGAATTCACCCCTCCACTTT. Translating it yields CASSVTGAGNIGNSPLHF.

This CDR3 reads CAWSVQYYGYTF. CDR3 coding DNA: TGTGCCTGGAGTGTACAGTACTATGGCTACACCTTC. The chain carries TRBV30 and TRBJ1-2; no clear D. Germline V CDR1 and CDR2: GTSNPN, SVGIG (reference sequence). CDR3 length equals 12 residues. V lost 0 bases and J lost 3, with 5 bases in between.

The chain links TRBV5-4 to TRBJ2-7, with D possibly TRBD1 on 6 matching bases. The CDR3 is 13 amino acids. Between the trimmed V and J ends, which lost 2 bases and 2 bases, there was a span of 8 bases. Germline CDR1 SGHNT, CDR2 YYREEE (reference sequence). In DNA, the CDR3 is TGTGCCAGCAGCTTAACAGGGACCTACGAGCAGTACTTC. This translates into CASSLTGTYEQYF.

This clone was seen only once. This chain connects TRBV6-1 to TRBJ2-2, with 9 bases matching TRBD1. The germline gives CDR1 MNHNS, CDR2 SASEGT. Losses at the gene ends were 6 bases for V and 0 bases for J; bases not matched to a gene: 2. This CDR3 has 15 residues. The CDR3 here is CASRGDRANTGELFF. As DNA, the CDR3 is TGTGCCAGCAGGGGGGACAGGGCGAACACCGGGGAGCTGTTTTTT.

CDR3 protein: CASSLGTFYGYTF. The CDR3 nucleotides are TGTGCCAGCAGCTTGGGGACTTTCTATGGCTACACCTTC. The chain joins TRBV11-2 to TRBJ1-2, with a weak D call TRBD1 (5 bases). The germline V gene encodes CDR1 SGHAT and CDR2 FQNNGV. V shed 3 bases and J shed 4 bases, with 9 bases lying between them. The CDR3 runs 13 residues.

This chain uses TRBV5-8 with TRBJ1-6; perhaps TRBD1 as D (5 bases). The CDR3 sequence is 15 residues long. Deletions cut 2 bases from V and 7 bases from J, with 13 bases between. CDR1 is SGHTS and CDR2 is YDEGEE in the germline V gene. CDR3 sequence: CASSFLLDSNSPLHF. The CDR3 DNA follows: TGTGCCAGCAGCTTCCTCTTAGACAGCAATTCACCCCTCCACTTT.

In its sample, this clone was seen once. The chain couples TRBV4-1 to TRBJ1-2; unclear D gene. CDR3 length equals 15 residues. Germline CDR1 and CDR2: MGHRA and YSYEKL. The V and J ends lost 2 bases and 0 bases respectively, with 10 bases between them. CDR3 DNA: TGCGCCAGCAGCCAATCTCTACAGACTAACTATGGCTACACCTTC. It encodes CASSQSLQTNYGYTF.

The rearrangement links TRBV11-2 to TRBJ2-3; weak D call: TRBD1 (5 bases). With 1 base removed from V and 0 bases from J, the gap between germline ends came to 11 bases. Germline CDR1 SGHAT, CDR2 FQNNGV. This CDR3 has 16 amino acids. The CDR3 sequence is CASSLVGRVSTDTQYF. The DNA for the CDR3 is TGTGCCAGCAGCTTAGTTGGCAGGGTCAGCACAGATACGCAGTATTTT.

This clone was detected once. V gene TRBV7-6 combines with J gene TRBJ2-7, with 10 bases fitting TRBD2. The V and J ends lost 5 bases and 4 bases, in that order; junction bases with no gene match: 11. The CDR3 totals 16 residues. Germline lookup yields CDR1 SGHVS and CDR2 FNYEAQ. CDR3 nucleotide sequence: TGTGCCAGCAGCCTCCCCGCTAGCGGGGGACTGTACGAGCAGTACTTC. Protein sequence: CASSLPASGGLYEQYF.

This chain links TRBV6-1 with TRBJ2-1, with a possible D match to TRBD1 (7 bases). In germline, CDR1 is MNHNS, CDR2 SASEGT. The CDR3 spans 17 residues. V lost 4 bases and J 5 bases, leaving 21 bases between the germline ends. The CDR3 sequence: CASSGPGGLVQNNEQFF. The CDR3 DNA follows: TGTGCCAGCAGTGGTCCAGGGGGGTTAGTCCAAAACAATGAGCAGTTCTTC.

This clone was recorded only once. This chain uses TRBV9 with TRBJ1-5, with D perhaps matching TRBD1 (6 bases). Between the trimmed V and J ends, which lost 0 bases and 5 bases, there was a span of 9 bases. Germline CDR1 is SGDLS and CDR2 is YYNGEE. This CDR3 spans 14 amino acids. The chain's CDR3 is CASSVDHRDQPQHF. CDR3 DNA sequence: TGTGCCAGCAGCGTAGATCACAGGGATCAGCCCCAGCATTTT.